This T cell receptor (beta chain) appears in the sequencing data of a study of T cells after yellow fever vaccination. Notes on the study in general: The secondary response was weaker, and its peak arrived faster, on day 5 versus 15. Reappearing after the booster were most of the clones from primary vaccination (around 96% CD4, 88% CD8). Although most clonotypes did not, a small share appeared in both CD4 and CD8 compartments.

The CDR3 has 14 residues. Trimming pared 0 bases from V and 6 bases from J, leaving 11 bases between. The V gene's germline CDR1 is SGHRS and CDR2 YFSETQ. As for this clonotype: No antigen is known for it.

As TCR cDNA was made by 5'RACE template switching, a universal primer site and UMIs were added. TCRdb independently ran MiXCR on the 5' RACE reads; one entry per CDR3 protein. The sample includes over 300,000 distinct CDR3 sequences, around 3.6% of them seen just once. The gene calls are TRBV5-1 and TRBJ2-3; possible D gene TRBD2, 5 bases. The specimen was PBMCs, collected on the day of the yellow fever booster vaccination. The receptor's source is a man between 18 and 29 years old who received the YFV17D yellow fever vaccine. CDR3 DNA sequence: TGCGCCAGCAGCTTGGGGGCAGGCGGGGATACGCAGTATTTT. Translated: CASSLGAGGDTQYF.